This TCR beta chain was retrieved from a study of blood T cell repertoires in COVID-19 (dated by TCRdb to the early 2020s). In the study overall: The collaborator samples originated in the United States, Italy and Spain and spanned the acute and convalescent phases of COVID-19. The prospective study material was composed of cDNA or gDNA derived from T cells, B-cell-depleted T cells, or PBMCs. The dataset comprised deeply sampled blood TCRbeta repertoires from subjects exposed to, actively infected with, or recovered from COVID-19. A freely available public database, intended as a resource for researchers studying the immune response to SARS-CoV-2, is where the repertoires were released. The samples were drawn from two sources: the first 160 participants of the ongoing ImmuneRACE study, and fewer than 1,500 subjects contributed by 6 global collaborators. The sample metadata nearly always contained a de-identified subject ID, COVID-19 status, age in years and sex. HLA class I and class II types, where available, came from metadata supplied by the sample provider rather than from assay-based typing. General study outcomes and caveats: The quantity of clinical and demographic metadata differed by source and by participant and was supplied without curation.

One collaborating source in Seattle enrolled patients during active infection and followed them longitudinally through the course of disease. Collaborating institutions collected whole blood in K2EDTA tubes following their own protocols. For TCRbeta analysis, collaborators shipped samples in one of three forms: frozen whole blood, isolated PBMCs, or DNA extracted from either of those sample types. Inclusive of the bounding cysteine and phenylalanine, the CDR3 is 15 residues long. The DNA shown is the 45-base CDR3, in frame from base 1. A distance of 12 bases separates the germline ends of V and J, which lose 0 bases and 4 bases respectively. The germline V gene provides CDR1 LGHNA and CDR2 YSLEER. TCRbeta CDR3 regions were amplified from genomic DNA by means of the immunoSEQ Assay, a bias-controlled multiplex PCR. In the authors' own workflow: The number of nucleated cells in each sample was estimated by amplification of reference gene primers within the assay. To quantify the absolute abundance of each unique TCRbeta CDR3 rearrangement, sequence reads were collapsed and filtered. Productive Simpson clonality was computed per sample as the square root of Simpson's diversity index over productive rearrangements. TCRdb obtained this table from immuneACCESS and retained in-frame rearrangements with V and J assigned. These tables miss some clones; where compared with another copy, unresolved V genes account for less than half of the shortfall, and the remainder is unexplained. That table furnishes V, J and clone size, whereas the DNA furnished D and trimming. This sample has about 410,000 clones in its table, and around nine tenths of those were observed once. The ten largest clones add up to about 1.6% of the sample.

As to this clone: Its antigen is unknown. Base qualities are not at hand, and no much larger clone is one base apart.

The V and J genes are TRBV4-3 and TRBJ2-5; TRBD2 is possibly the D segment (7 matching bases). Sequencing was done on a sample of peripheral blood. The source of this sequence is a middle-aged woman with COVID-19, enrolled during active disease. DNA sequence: TGCGCCAGCAGCCAAGATCTGGGAGGGGGAGAGACCCAGTACTTC. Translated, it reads CASSQDLGGGETQYF.